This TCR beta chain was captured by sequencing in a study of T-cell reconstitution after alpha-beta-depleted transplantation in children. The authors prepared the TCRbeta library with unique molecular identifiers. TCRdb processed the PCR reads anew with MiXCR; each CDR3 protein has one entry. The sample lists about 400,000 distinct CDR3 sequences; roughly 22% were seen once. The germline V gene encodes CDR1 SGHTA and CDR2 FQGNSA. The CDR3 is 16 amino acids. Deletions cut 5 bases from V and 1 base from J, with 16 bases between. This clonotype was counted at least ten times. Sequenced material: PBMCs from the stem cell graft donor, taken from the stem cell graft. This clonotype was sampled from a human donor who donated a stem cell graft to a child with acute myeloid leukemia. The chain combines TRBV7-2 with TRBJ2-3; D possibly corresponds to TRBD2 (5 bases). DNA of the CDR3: TGTGCCAGCAGCCCGTTTGTGGGAGTGGGCACAGATACGCAGTATTTT. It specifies CASSPFVGVGTDTQYF.